Shown below are 14 T cell receptor beta chains from a single sample sequenced in a study of T cell responses to AZD1222 COVID-19 vaccine. The table came from immunoSEQ multiplex PCR; TCRdb's copy has only in-frame clones and leaves some out. The data contain fewer than 130,000 clones, 70% to 90% of them singletons. The material sequenced was peripheral blood, taken 28 days after the second AZD1222 dose. The receptors were sampled from an adult who received the AZD1222 COVID-19 vaccine.

The chain has TRBV7-2 and TRBJ1-2; D unclear. CDR1 and CDR2 (germline): SGHTA, FQGNSA. CDR3 length: 12 residues. The V and J ends lost 6 bases and 4 bases respectively, with 9 bases between them. CDR3 residues: CASRTSTYGYTF. The CDR3 bases are TGTGCCAGCAGGACATCAACCTATGGCTACACCTTC. The entire variable domain, with the rest obtained from reference TRBV7-2 and TRBJ1-2, is as follows: GAGVSQSPSNKVTEKGKDVELRCDPISGHTALYWYRQSLGQGLEFLIYFQGNSAPDKSGLPSDRFSAERTGGSVSTLTIQRTQQEDSAVYLCASRTSTYGYTFGSGTRLTVV.

J is TRBJ1-4 and V is TRBV9; 10 bases are a match to TRBD1. Germline V gene sequence: CDR1 SGDLS, CDR2 YYNGEE. V lost 3 bases to trimming and J lost 8 bases; unmatched junction nucleotides: 4. This CDR3 region has 14 residues. CDR3 sequence: CASSAGQGFEKLFF. The CDR3, as DNA: TGTGCCAGCAGCGCGGGACAGGGGTTCGAAAAACTGTTTTTT.

This clone was observed once. The chain has TRBV3-1 (or the pseudogene TRBV3-2) and TRBJ1-1; D may be TRBD1 (6 bases). The CDR3 consists of 18 residues. CDR1 and CDR2 from the germline V gene are LGHDT and YNNKEL (reference sequence). Trimming cost V 0 bases and J 2 bases, with 19 bases left between them. Written as DNA, the CDR3 is TGTGCCAGCAGCCAAGATAAGTATATCGGGGGCGTAAACACTGAAGCTTTCTTT. Residues: CASSQDKYIGGVNTEAFF.

V is TRBV4-1 and J is TRBJ2-3; TRBD1 is a possible D gene (6 bases). V lost 6 bases, J lost 2 bases, and 21 bases lay in between. The CDR3 runs 17 residues. Germline V CDR1 and CDR2: MGHRA, YSYEKL. CDR3 nucleotides: TGCGCCAGCAGTCACACGCCACAGGGTCGTATCACAGATACGCAGTATTTT. It is translated as CASSHTPQGRITDTQYF.

The chain couples TRBV21-1 to TRBJ2-7; the D segment call TRBD2 is taken from the table without a DNA check. TRBV21-1 is a documented pseudogene. The CDR3 sequence is 18 residues long. CDR3 region: CASAGVAGGHRTNYEQYF. As DNA, the CDR3 is TGTGCCAGCGCGGGGGTGGCGGGAGGCCACCGGACGAACTACGAGCAGTACTTC.

The J gene is TRBJ2-7, the V gene TRBV10-3; TRBD2 matches 14 bases. Germline CDR1 reads ENHRY; CDR2 reads SYGVKD. The CDR3 has 17 amino acids. Germline trimming cut 3 bases from V and 3 bases from J; bases unmatched to any gene: 7. CDR3 protein: CAISDGTSGSAIYEQYF. CDR3 DNA: TGTGCCATCAGTGACGGGACTAGCGGGAGTGCTATCTACGAGCAGTACTTC.

The rearrangement links TRBV6-1 to TRBJ2-1; unclear D gene. Germline V lookup: CDR1 MNHNS, CDR2 SASEGT. Trimming stripped 3 bases from V and 2 bases from J, with 8 bases between. The CDR3 runs 14 residues. The CDR3 loop is CASSDGGPYNEQFF. CDR3 DNA: TGTGCCAGCAGTGACGGCGGCCCCTACAATGAGCAGTTCTTC.

The rearrangement uses TRBV5-6 and TRBJ2-3, with D unclear. Trimming took 2 bases from V and 5 from J, leaving 12 bases between them. CDR3 length equals 14 residues. CDR1 is SGHDT and CDR2 is YYEEEE in the germline V gene. The CDR3 nucleotides read TGTGCCAGCAGCTTTCCCGACCCGGGAGATACGCAGTATTTT. Translated: CASSFPDPGDTQYF.

The rearrangement uses TRBV7-9 and TRBJ2-3; 10 bases are shared with TRBD2. Germline V lookup: CDR1 SEHNR, CDR2 FQNEAQ (reference sequence). The CDR3 covers 16 residues. V lost 8 bases and J lost 2; bases outside the gene matches: 10. DNA for the CDR3: TGTGCCAGCGGATTGCTAGCGGGGGCCCTCACAGATACGCAGTATTTT. Amino acid sequence: CASGLLAGALTDTQYF.

This clone was detected a few times. V is TRBV7-9 and J is TRBJ2-7; 9 bases agree with TRBD1. CDR3 length: 16 residues. The trim removed 5 bases at V and 2 bases at J, leaving 10 bases unmatched. Germline CDR1 reads SEHNR; CDR2 reads FQNEAQ (reference sequence). The DNA of the CDR3 is TGTGCCAGCAGCACCTCAGGGACAGGGATGACCTACGAGCAGTACTTC. Translated: CASSTSGTGMTYEQYF.

This chain joins TRBV5-1 and TRBJ1-4; weak D call: TRBD1 (5 bases). The germline CDR1 and CDR2 sequences are SGHRS and YFSETQ. The CDR3 loop spans 15 amino acids. The V gene lost 4 bases and the J gene lost 2 bases, with 12 bases spanning the gap. The CDR3 coding sequence is TGCGCCAGCAGCCCGGGGTGGGGGACTAATGAAAAACTGTTTTTT. The encoded protein is CASSPGWGTNEKLFF.

This clone appeared a single time. The V and J genes are TRBV27 and TRBJ1-1; D unclear. Between the trimmed V and J ends, which lost 8 bases and 5 bases, there was a span of 24 bases. CDR3 size: 16 residues. Germline assignment: CDR1 MNHEY and CDR2 SMNVEV (reference sequence). The CDR3 loop reads CASQRMRAGRETEAFF. CDR3 DNA sequence: TGTGCCAGCCAGAGAATGAGGGCGGGCCGGGAAACTGAAGCTTTCTTT.

This clone was seen once. The chain has TRBV6-5 and TRBJ1-3; no firm D call. This CDR3 is built from 15 residues. CDR1 and CDR2 (germline): MNHEY, SVGAGI. Trimming stripped 2 bases from V and 2 bases from J, with 10 bases between. The CDR3 DNA is TGTGCCAGCAGTTACGGCCAGCCGGCTGGAAACACCATATATTTT. Translated, it gives CASSYGQPAGNTIYF.

The chain has TRBV27 and TRBJ2-1; 11 bases agree with TRBD2. The CDR3 contains 17 residues. Per the germline V gene, CDR1 is MNHEY and CDR2 is SMNVEV (reference sequence). Germline trimming cut 6 bases from V and 0 bases from J; bases unmatched to any gene: 7. CDR3: CASSRLAGGPSYNEQFF. The DNA for the CDR3 is TGTGCCAGCAGCCGTCTAGCGGGGGGTCCCTCCTACAATGAGCAGTTCTTC.